Following are 14 T cell receptor beta chains from one sample sequenced in a study of blood T cell dynamics during melanoma immunotherapy. Profiled with immunoSEQ multiplex PCR; TCRdb holds only in-frame clones, not every one. The sample includes 10,000 or so clones, 84% of them seen just once. Regarding time point: pre-treatment baseline. The specimen comprised blood, sampled from a patient treated with checkpoint blockade. The receptor set was obtained from a human donor with melanoma.

The chain combines TRBV6-5 with TRBJ1-5; D remains ambiguous. Trimming removed 0 bases at V and 2 bases at J, with 8 bases between. From germline, CDR1 is MNHEY and CDR2 SVGAGI. CDR3 length equals 15 residues. CDR3: CASSYSIDGNQPQHF. CDR3 nucleotides: TGTGCCAGCAGTTACTCGATTGACGGCAATCAGCCCCAGCATTTT.

The V and J genes are TRBV7-6 and TRBJ2-5; no definite D call. The V gene lost 5 bases and the J gene lost 4 bases, with 8 bases spanning the gap. CDR1 is SGHVS and CDR2 is FNYEAQ in the germline V gene. The CDR3 spans 12 residues. CDR3 sequence: CASSHPRETQYF. CDR3 in DNA: TGTGCCAGCAGCCACCCTAGAGAGACCCAGTACTTC.

The chain's CDR3 is CASSVERGAGETQYF. The DNA of the CDR3 is TGTGCCAGCAGCGTAGAACGGGGGGCGGGAGAGACCCAGTACTTC. The rearrangement uses TRBV9 and TRBJ2-5; D perhaps matches TRBD2 (7 bases). Germline V gives CDR1 SGDLS, CDR2 YYNGEE. This CDR3 spans 15 amino acids. V gave up 0 bases and J gave up 4 bases, with 13 bases separating them.

This clone was counted a single time. V and J are TRBV12-5 and TRBJ2-4; D is possibly TRBD1 (6 bases). Trimming left V 5 bases short and J 6 bases short, with 11 bases between. Per the germline V gene, CDR1 is LGHNT and CDR2 is FRNRAP. The CDR3 runs 13 residues. In DNA, the CDR3 is TGTGCTAGTGGTCGGACAGACAGAAACATTCAGTACTTC. This encodes CASGRTDRNIQYF.

This clone was seen only once. This chain's CDR3 is CASSPDRVRSGNTIYF. Written as DNA, the CDR3 is TGTGCCAGCAGCCCCGACAGAGTTCGCTCTGGAAACACCATATATTTT. The chain carries TRBV6-6 and TRBJ1-3, with D possibly being TRBD1 (5 bases). CDR1 is MNHNY and CDR2 is SVGAGI in the germline V gene (reference sequence). CDR3 length: 16 residues. V lost 6 bases and J lost 0, with 15 bases in between.

The genes are TRBV7-2 and TRBJ1-2; 7 bases map to TRBD1. Germline-derived CDR1 and CDR2 are SGHTA and FQGNSA. This CDR3 contains 14 residues. Losses at the gene ends were 5 bases for V and 3 bases for J; bases not matched to a gene: 6. The CDR3 reads CASSRQGRDYGYTF. The CDR3 DNA reads as TGTGCCAGCAGCCGACAGGGAAGGGACTATGGCTACACCTTC. Looking up the rest from reference TRBV7-2 and TRBJ1-2 gives the full variable domain: GAGVSQSPSNKVTEKGKDVELRCDPISGHTALYWYRQSLGQGLEFLIYFQGNSAPDKSGLPSDRFSAERTGGSVSTLTIQRTQQEDSAVYLCASSRQGRDYGYTFGSGTRLTVV.

The chain couples TRBV5-1 to TRBJ2-2; tentative D call: TRBD1 (6 bases). Deletions cut 9 bases from V and 9 bases from J, with 27 bases between. CDR1 and CDR2 (germline): SGHRS, YFSETQ. The CDR3 is 16 residues long. CDR3 protein: CANTDTGTYANRELFF. The CDR3 coding sequence is TGCGCCAACACAGATACCGGGACATATGCGAATAGGGAGCTGTTTTTT.

This clone was counted a few times. This sequence joins TRBV11-2 and TRBJ2-3; possibly TRBD1 or TRBD2 for D (5 bases each). Trimming pared 2 bases from V and 4 bases from J, leaving 13 bases between. Germline CDR1 reads SGHAT; CDR2 reads FQNNGV. This CDR3 has 15 amino acids. In DNA form, the CDR3 reads TGTGCCAGCAGCTTAATGGCAGGGCGGGCAGATACGCAGTATTTT. Protein: CASSLMAGRADTQYF. Drawing the rest from reference TRBV11-2 and TRBJ2-3, the complete variable domain is EAGVAQSPRYKIIEKRQSVAFWCNPISGHATLYWYQQILGQGPKLLIQFQNNGVVDDSQLPKDRFSAERLKGVDSTLKIQPAKLEDSAVYLCASSLMAGRADTQYFGPGTRLTVL.

V and J are TRBV7-2 and TRBJ1-5; 10 bases agree with TRBD1. Germline CDR1 is SGHTA and CDR2 is FQGNSA. Trimming took 4 bases from V and 6 from J; bases not matched to a gene: 9. The CDR3 extends over 16 amino acids. CDR3 loop: CASSSRDRGRGQPQHF. The CDR3, as DNA: TGTGCCAGCAGCTCCCGGGACAGGGGCAGAGGTCAGCCCCAGCATTTT.

The rearrangement uses TRBV7-9 and TRBJ1-2; D remains ambiguous. The V and J ends lost 1 base and 1 base respectively, with 10 bases between them. Germline CDR1 reads SEHNR; CDR2 reads FQNEAQ (reference sequence). The CDR3 has 15 residues. CDR3 DNA: TGTGCCAGCAGCTTAGGTCCCGCAATTAACTATGGCTACACCTTC. As protein: CASSLGPAINYGYTF.

This rearrangement joins TRBV6-5 to TRBJ2-7, with D tentatively TRBD1 or TRBD2 (5 bases each). This CDR3 spans 15 amino acids. Germline CDR1 MNHEY, CDR2 SVGAGI. The ends were cut back, 10 bases at V and 7 bases at J, with 26 bases in the middle. CDR3 sequence reads: CAISAAGTGSSEQYF. CDR3 sequence (DNA): TGTGCCATCAGCGCGGCCGGGACGGGCTCCTCTGAGCAGTACTTC.

The J gene is TRBJ2-3, the V gene TRBV7-9; 11 nucleotides match TRBD2. Germline V gene data show CDR1 as SEHNR and CDR2 as FQNEAQ (reference sequence). V was pared by 2 bases and J by 3 bases, with 4 bases of the junction left unmatched. The CDR3 is 16 amino acids. The CDR3: CASSLYIAGGTDTQYF. CDR3 in DNA: TGTGCCAGCAGCTTATATATAGCGGGGGGGACAGATACGCAGTATTTT.

DNA for the CDR3: TGTGCCAGCAGCCCCCCCGAGGTAGGGGTAACATACGAGCAGTACTTC. It encodes CASSPPEVGVTYEQYF. The V gene is TRBV11-3, the J gene TRBJ2-7; D is possibly TRBD1 (5 bases). The CDR3 sequence is 16 residues long. Trimming shortened V by 5 bases and J by 4 bases, and 21 bases separated the two germline ends. The germline CDR1 and CDR2 sequences are SGHNT and YENEEA. The whole variable domain, filled in from reference TRBV11-3 and TRBJ2-7, reads EAGVVQSPRYKIIEKKQPVAFWCNPISGHNTLYWYLQNLGQGPELLIRYENEEAVDDSQLPKDRFSAERLKGVDSTLKIQPAELGDSAVYLCASSPPEVGVTYEQYFGPGTRLTVT.

This clone is categorized as medium-sized (0.01 to 0.1%). CDR3 sequence: CASSFRQGADQPQHF. The CDR3 bases are TGTGCCAGCAGCTTCAGACAGGGGGCAGATCAGCCCCAGCATTTT. V gene TRBV7-2 combines with J gene TRBJ1-5; 10 bases agree with TRBD1. CDR1 and CDR2 from the germline V gene are SGHTA and FQGNSA. This CDR3 spans 15 amino acids. V lost 3 bases to trimming and J lost 5 bases; unmatched junction nucleotides: 4.